Detailed here is one TCR beta chain. TCRdb used MiXCR to reprocess the 5' RACE reads, holding one entry per CDR3 protein. The sample has 40,000 to 65,000 distinct CDR3 sequences, about 24% seen once; the top ten hold approximately 3.3%. The TCR originated in a female donor with breast cancer. The material sequenced was tumor-infiltrating naive CD4+ T cells sorted from the breast tumor. Subset reported: naive CD4+ T cells, CD4+CD45RA+CD25-.

CDR3 residues: CSARDPRGAGDVTDTQYF. CDR3 DNA sequence: TGCAGTGCTAGAGATCCCCGGGGGGCGGGAGACGTCACAGATACGCAGTATTTT. The rearrangement links TRBV20-1 to TRBJ2-3; weak D call: TRBD2 (7 bases). V was trimmed by 0 bases and J by 2 bases, leaving 21 bases between them. Germline loops: CDR1 DFQATT, CDR2 SNEGSKA (reference sequence). CDR3 length equals 18 residues.